Presented here are 5 T cell receptor beta chains from one specimen sequenced in a study of blood T cell repertoires in COVID-19. The assay was immunoSEQ multiplex PCR, and TCRdb's table has in-frame clones only and misses some. This sample carries over 350,000 clones, roughly 90% of them seen once, and the ten largest clones take around 0.91%. Sequenced sample: PBMCs or T cells enriched from blood (not recorded which). These receptors were collected from a woman under 40 with acute COVID-19.

The chain carries TRBV19 and TRBJ2-2, with TRBD1 as a possible D gene (5 bases). Between the trimmed V and J ends, which lost 2 bases and 6 bases, there was a span of 19 bases. CDR3 length: 17 amino acids. Germline CDR1 is LNHDA and CDR2 is SQIVND (reference sequence). In nucleotides, the CDR3 is TGTGCCAGTAGTATAAAGGCCACAGGTGGCCTCGCCGGGGAGCTGTTTTTT. This translates into CASSIKATGGLAGELFF.

J is TRBJ1-6 and V is TRBV2, with 8 bases identical to TRBD1. This CDR3 is 14 amino acids long. V lost 7 bases to trimming and J lost 4 bases; unmatched junction nucleotides: 3. Germline V gene lookup returns CDR1 SNHLY and CDR2 FYNNEI. The CDR3 DNA reads as TGTGCCAGCACTGACAGGGGTTATAATTCACCCCTCCACTTT. This translates into CASTDRGYNSPLHF.

The chain joins TRBV7-8 to TRBJ1-5, with 8 positions matching TRBD1. There are 16 residues in the CDR3. The germline gives CDR1 SGHVS, CDR2 FQNEAQ. J lost 6 bases, V lost 3 bases, and 10 bases had no gene match. CDR3 residues: CASSFSPGGTSQPQHF. For the CDR3, the DNA is TGTGCCAGCAGCTTTTCCCCAGGGGGCACATCTCAGCCCCAGCATTTT. Drawing the rest from reference TRBV7-8 and TRBJ1-5, the complete variable domain is GAGVSQSPRYKVAKRGQDVALRCDPISGHVSLFWYQQALGQGPEFLTYFQNEAQLDKSGLPSDRFFAERPEGSVSTLKIQRTQQEDSAVYLCASSFSPGGTSQPQHFGDGTRLSIL.

The chain joins TRBV19 to TRBJ1-2; 7 nucleotides match TRBD1. The CDR3 contains 11 residues. V lost 9 bases and J lost 7; bases outside the gene matches: 5. Germline V gene sequence: CDR1 LNHDA, CDR2 SQIVND (reference sequence). The CDR3 sequence: CASGTEVGYTF. The DNA of the CDR3 is TGTGCCAGCGGGACAGAGGTTGGCTACACCTTC.

This clone was observed many times. The rearrangement links TRBV4-1 to TRBJ2-3; D not certain. CDR1 MGHRA and CDR2 YSYEKL come from the germline V gene. The CDR3 sequence is 12 residues long. The germline V and J ends were trimmed by 3 bases and 8 bases, with 9 bases remaining between them. Here the CDR3 reads CASSHPLGTQYF. As DNA, the CDR3 is TGCGCCAGCAGCCATCCTCTAGGTACGCAGTATTTT.